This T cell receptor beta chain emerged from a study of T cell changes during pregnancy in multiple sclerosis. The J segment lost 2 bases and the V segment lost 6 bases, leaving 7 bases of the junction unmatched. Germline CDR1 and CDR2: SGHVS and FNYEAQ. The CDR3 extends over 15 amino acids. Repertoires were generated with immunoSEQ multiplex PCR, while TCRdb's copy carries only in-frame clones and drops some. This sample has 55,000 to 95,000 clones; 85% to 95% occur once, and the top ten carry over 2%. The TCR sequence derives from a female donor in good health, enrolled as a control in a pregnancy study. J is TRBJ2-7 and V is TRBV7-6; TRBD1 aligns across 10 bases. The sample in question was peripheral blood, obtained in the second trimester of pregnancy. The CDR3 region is CASSRGGTGAYEQYF. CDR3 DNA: TGTGCCAGCAGTCGGGGAGGGACAGGGGCCTACGAGCAGTACTTC.